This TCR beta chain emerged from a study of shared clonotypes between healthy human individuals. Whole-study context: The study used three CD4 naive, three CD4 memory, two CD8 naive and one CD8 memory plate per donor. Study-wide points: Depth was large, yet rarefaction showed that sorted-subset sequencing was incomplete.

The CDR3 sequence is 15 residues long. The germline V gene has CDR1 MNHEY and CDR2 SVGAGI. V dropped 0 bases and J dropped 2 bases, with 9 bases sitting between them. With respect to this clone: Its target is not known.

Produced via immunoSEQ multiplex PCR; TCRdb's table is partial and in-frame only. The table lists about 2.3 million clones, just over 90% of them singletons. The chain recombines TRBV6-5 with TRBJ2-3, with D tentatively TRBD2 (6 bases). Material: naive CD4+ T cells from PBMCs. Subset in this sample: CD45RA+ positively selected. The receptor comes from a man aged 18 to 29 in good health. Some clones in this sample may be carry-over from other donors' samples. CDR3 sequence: CASSYSGGPTDTQYF. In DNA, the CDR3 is TGTGCCAGCAGTTACTCGGGGGGACCCACAGATACGCAGTATTTT.